This T cell receptor beta chain appears in the sequencing data of a study of OX40 agonist ivuxolimab in advanced cancers. At the level of the study: Partial responses were recorded for three patients, including one with hepatocellular carcinoma and two with cutaneous melanoma.

CDR3 length: 15 residues. V was clipped by 7 bases and J by 5 bases, with 18 bases between them. CDR1 and CDR2 from the germline V gene are MNHEY and SVGAGI. Some clones are missing from TCRdb's copy, which holds only in-frame ones; the method was immunoSEQ multiplex PCR. The sample includes about 83,000 clones, roughly 85% of them seen just once. This TCR was sampled from an adult with an advanced solid tumor such as melanoma, head and neck, liver or kidney cancer. The rearrangement joins TRBV6-5 to TRBJ2-1; TRBD1 is a possible D gene (6 bases). The sequencing used CD4+ or CD8+ T cells sorted from blood, collected in a trial of the OX40 agonist ivuxolimab. The CDR3 DNA reads as TGTGCCAGCAATTTACAGGGAACAATCCACAATGAGCAGTTCTTC. Protein sequence: CASNLQGTIHNEQFF.